Shown below are 16 T cell receptor beta chains from a single sample sequenced in a study of T cell responses to AZD1222 COVID-19 vaccine. Method: immunoSEQ multiplex PCR; TCRdb's copy keeps in-frame clones and lacks some. The sample includes 95,000 to 150,000 clones, about 90% of them seen just once. This specimen was peripheral blood, taken on day 0 of AZD1222 vaccination. The receptors here all came from an adult in good health.

The rearrangement links TRBV4-1 to TRBJ1-5; weak D call: TRBD1 (6 bases). Germline CDR1 is MGHRA and CDR2 is YSYEKL. V gave up 0 bases and J gave up 2 bases, with 14 bases separating them. The CDR3 contains 17 residues. This CDR3 is CASSQDQSGAGNQPQHF. The CDR3 DNA reads TGCGCCAGCAGCCAAGATCAGTCGGGGGCTGGCAATCAGCCCCAGCATTTT.

The J gene is TRBJ1-1, the V gene TRBV19; TRBD1 agrees at 8 bases. Trimming removed 4 bases from V and 8 bases from J; junction bases left unmatched: 3. Germline lookup yields CDR1 LNHDA and CDR2 SQIVND (reference sequence). This CDR3 comprises 12 residues. Here the CDR3 DNA reads TGTGCCAGTAGTACCCGGACAGGGGAAGCTTTCTTT. Translated, it gives CASSTRTGEAFF.

The rearrangement joins TRBV29-1 to TRBJ1-1; D is unresolved. The CDR3 loop spans 11 amino acids. Looked up from germline, CDR1 is SQVTM and CDR2 is ANQGSEA. Trimming took off 7 bases at V and 1 base at J, with 7 bases between the two ends. The CDR3 here is CSAGRNTEAFF. CDR3 coding DNA: TGCAGCGCTGGGAGGAACACTGAAGCTTTCTTT.

The CDR3 DNA reads TGTGCCAGCAGCTTTGGGATGTCAGACACAGATACGCAGTATTTT. It translates to CASSFGMSDTDTQYF. This rearrangement joins TRBV5-8 to TRBJ2-3; no reliable D call. Deletions cut 2 bases from V and 2 bases from J, with 12 bases between. The CDR3 totals 15 residues. Germline values: CDR1 SGHTS, CDR2 YDEGEE. The full variable domain, with the rest looked up from reference TRBV5-8 and TRBJ2-3, is EAGVTQSPTHLIKTRGQQATLRCSPISGHTSVYWYQQALGLGLQFLLWYDEGEERNRGNFPPRFSGRQFPNYSSELNVNALELEDSALYLCASSFGMSDTDTQYFGPGTRLTVL.

Only one count was recorded for this clone. V usage is TRBV12-3 or TRBV12-4 and J usage is TRBJ2-5; tentatively, D is TRBD1 (6 bases). Trimming removed 6 bases at V and 5 bases at J, with 13 bases between. This CDR3 region has 13 residues. The CDR3 DNA follows: TGTGCCAGCAGATATACAGGGCTGGAGACCCAGTACTTC. The encoded protein is CASRYTGLETQYF.

The chain has TRBV19 and TRBJ2-3; D possibly corresponds to TRBD1 (5 bases). Germline V CDR1 and CDR2: LNHDA, SQIVND (reference sequence). V was cut by 7 bases and J by 9 bases, with 17 bases left in between. The CDR3 totals 13 residues. CDR3 in amino acids: CASTPGQGHTQYF. The CDR3 DNA reads TGTGCCAGTACCCCGGGCCAGGGCCACACGCAGTATTTT.

The rearrangement uses TRBV30 and TRBJ2-7; D ambiguous. V dropped 5 bases and J dropped 2 bases, with 13 bases sitting between them. This CDR3 contains 13 residues. The V gene's germline CDR1 is GTSNPN and CDR2 SVGIG (reference sequence). In nucleotides, the CDR3 is TGTGCCTGGGGATTCTCCGTCCCCTACGAGCAGTACTTC. This sequence encodes CAWGFSVPYEQYF. The full variable domain, in which reference TRBV30 and TRBJ2-7 provide the parts outside the CDR3, is SQTIHQWPATLVQPVGSPLSLECTVEGTSNPNLYWYRQAAGRGLQLLFYSVGIGQISSEVPQNLSASRPQDRQFILSSKKLLLSDSGFYLCAWGFSVPYEQYFGPGTRLTVT.

The chain is built from TRBV12-3 or TRBV12-4 and TRBJ1-2; 8 bases align to TRBD1. Trimming cost V 6 bases and J 5 bases; bases outside gene matches: 5. The CDR3 sequence is 13 residues long. The CDR3 coding sequence is TGTGCCAGCAGCCCAGACAGGGGTTATGGCTACACCTTC. As protein: CASSPDRGYGYTF.

This rearrangement joins TRBV6-5 to TRBJ2-1; the D is unclear. Deletions cut 5 bases from V and 8 bases from J, with 19 bases between. The CDR3 covers 15 residues. Looked up from germline, CDR1 is MNHEY and CDR2 is SVGAGI. The chain's CDR3 is CASSPPSTAGDEQFF. The CDR3 DNA sequence: TGTGCCAGCAGTCCGCCCTCGACGGCTGGCGATGAGCAGTTCTTC.

This chain links TRBV25-1 with TRBJ2-2; 8 bases fit TRBD1. The CDR3 has 15 amino acids. Trimming at V came to 8 bases and at J to 5 bases, leaving 10 bases not matched to a gene. Germline CDR1 reads MGHDK; CDR2 reads SYGVNS. The CDR3 reads CASSSSGGATGELFF. CDR3 in DNA: TGTGCCAGCTCCTCTTCAGGGGGCGCGACCGGGGAGCTGTTTTTT.

This chain links TRBV19 with TRBJ2-5; 11 nucleotides align to TRBD2. CDR3 length: 19 amino acids. V shed 2 bases, J shed 0 bases, and the junction held 11 bases outside the gene matches. Germline CDR1 and CDR2: LNHDA and SQIVND (reference sequence). The CDR3 loop reads CASSIRSGGSGGDQETQYF. CDR3 nucleotides: TGTGCCAGTAGTATACGATCGGGAGGTAGCGGGGGGGACCAAGAGACCCAGTACTTC.

J is TRBJ1-2 and V is TRBV5-1, with 7 bases aligning to TRBD1. V shed 0 bases and J 4 bases; nucleotides not matched to a gene: 6. Germline values: CDR1 SGHRS, CDR2 YFSETQ. The CDR3 has 15 residues. The CDR3 DNA is TGCGCCAGCAGCTTGGAGACAGGGAGGCCCTATGGCTACACCTTC. Protein: CASSLETGRPYGYTF.

The J gene is TRBJ1-5, the V gene TRBV5-1, with a possible D match to TRBD1 (5 bases). Deletions cut 4 bases from V and 7 bases from J, with 15 bases between. Germline CDR1 and CDR2: SGHRS and YFSETQ. The CDR3 consists of 14 residues. The CDR3 spells CASSPLGEEQPQHF. CDR3 sequence (DNA): TGCGCCAGCAGCCCCCTGGGGGAGGAACAGCCCCAGCATTTT.

The chain joins TRBV6-5 to TRBJ1-2; 8 nucleotides align to TRBD1. Germline loops: CDR1 MNHEY, CDR2 SVGAGI. CDR3 size: 15 residues. Unmatched junction bases numbered 6, after V lost 6 bases and J lost 0 bases. The CDR3 sequence is CASRYQGAANYGYTF. The CDR3 bases are TGTGCCAGCAGATATCAGGGGGCAGCTAACTATGGCTACACCTTC.

This rearrangement joins TRBV7-2 to TRBJ1-2; weak D call: TRBD1 (6 bases). The V end was cut by 5 bases, the J end by 2 bases, with 15 bases between. The CDR3 has 15 amino acids. The germline V gene encodes CDR1 SGHTA and CDR2 FQGNSA. CDR3 region: CASSPYLTGNYGYTF. CDR3 nucleotides: TGTGCCAGCAGCCCGTACCTCACAGGGAACTATGGCTACACCTTC.

V gene TRBV5-1 combines with J gene TRBJ1-1; no firm D call. Germline assignment: CDR1 SGHRS and CDR2 YFSETQ. V was pared by 5 bases and J by 5 bases, with 10 bases between. This CDR3 contains 12 residues. Here the CDR3 DNA reads TGCGCCAGCAGTCCGGGTTGGACTGAAGCTTTCTTT. It encodes CASSPGWTEAFF. Filled out from reference TRBV5-1 and TRBJ1-1, the complete variable domain reads KAGVTQTPRYLIKTRGQQVTLSCSPISGHRSVSWYQQTPGQGLQFLFEYFSETQRNKGNFPGRFSGRQFSNSRSEMNVSTLELGDSALYLCASSPGWTEAFFGQGTRLTVV.